The 27 T cell receptor beta chains listed next were all sequenced from one sample in a study of blood T cell repertoires in COVID-19. Some clones are missing from TCRdb's copy, which holds only in-frame ones; the method was immunoSEQ multiplex PCR. The data hold approximately 220,000 clones, with around 88% observed a single time. The sequencing sample was made of PBMCs or T cells enriched from blood (not recorded which). These receptors were collected from a woman younger than 45 who had been exposed to COVID-19.

Turning to this clone: Its ends do not fully match the called genes, so a read error is possible. The rearrangement joins TRBV5-1 to TRBJ2-5; 8 bases line up with TRBD2. The CDR3 loop spans 16 amino acids. Germline CDR1 reads SGHRS; CDR2 reads YFSETQ. CDR3 DNA: TGCGCCAGCAGCTGGACTAACGGGGGGGGCCAAGGGACCCAGTACTTC. Translating gives CASSWTNGGGQGTQYF.

V usage is TRBV5-6 and J usage is TRBJ1-3, with D maybe TRBD1 (5 bases). The CDR3 is 15 residues long. Per the germline V gene, CDR1 is SGHDT and CDR2 is YYEEEE. The V and J ends lost 3 bases and 0 bases respectively, with 10 bases between them. The CDR3: CASSSTVRSGNTIYF. CDR3 sequence (DNA): TGTGCCAGCAGCTCGACAGTCCGCTCTGGAAACACCATATATTTT.

V is TRBV9 and J is TRBJ1-1, with D tentatively TRBD1 (6 bases). V gave up 3 bases and J gave up 0 bases, with 15 bases separating them. Germline V CDR1 and CDR2: SGDLS, YYNGEE. The CDR3 extends over 16 amino acids. The CDR3 reads CASSAIQGSLNTEAFF. The CDR3 nucleotides are TGTGCCAGCAGCGCTATACAGGGCAGTTTGAACACTGAAGCTTTCTTT.

The V gene is TRBV12-3 or TRBV12-4, the J gene TRBJ2-2; D uncertain. The CDR3 contains 13 residues. V gave up 5 bases and J gave up 6 bases, with 10 bases separating them. Written as DNA, the CDR3 is TGTGCCAGCAGTCCCTCCTACTCCGGGGAGCTGTTTTTT. Translating it yields CASSPSYSGELFF.

In its sample, this clone was seen once. The chain recombines TRBV4-2 with TRBJ2-5; 10 nucleotides match TRBD2. Trimming cost V 1 base and J 4 bases; bases outside gene matches: 15. The CDR3 contains 19 residues. CDR1 and CDR2 (germline): LGHNA, YNFKEQ. CDR3 loop: CASSQATFGERGGGETQYF. CDR3 DNA: TGTGCCAGCAGCCAAGCTACCTTTGGGGAGCGGGGGGGCGGAGAGACCCAGTACTTC.

This chain joins TRBV30 and TRBJ1-2; a weak D match, TRBD1 (6 bases). V was shortened by 2 bases and J by 8 bases, with 21 bases between the two germline ends. The germline gives CDR1 GTSNPN, CDR2 SVGIG (reference sequence). This CDR3 is built from 15 residues. CDR3 region: CAWSPRTGHFLGYTF. The CDR3 nucleotides read TGTGCCTGGAGTCCTCGGACGGGACACTTCTTGGGCTACACCTTC.

The rearrangement uses TRBV11-2 and TRBJ2-5, with 12 bases identical to TRBD1. V dropped 6 bases and J dropped 5; count of bases not matched to a gene: 7. CDR1 is SGHAT and CDR2 is FQNNGV in the germline V gene. This CDR3 spans 15 amino acids. The CDR3 here is CASRKPGQGAETQYF. CDR3 sequence (DNA): TGTGCCAGCAGGAAGCCGGGACAGGGGGCTGAGACCCAGTACTTC. The variable domain in full, completed from reference TRBV11-2 and TRBJ2-5, reads EAGVAQSPRYKIIEKRQSVAFWCNPISGHATLYWYQQILGQGPKLLIQFQNNGVVDDSQLPKDRFSAERLKGVDSTLKIQPAKLEDSAVYLCASRKPGQGAETQYFGPGTRLLVL.

The rearrangement links TRBV19 to TRBJ1-2; the D gene is possibly TRBD1 (6 bases). V lost 5 bases to trimming and J lost 4 bases, with 14 bases between them. The CDR3 loop spans 14 amino acids. CDR1 is LNHDA, CDR2 SQIVND, per germline (reference sequence). The DNA of the CDR3 is TGTGCCAGTAGTGAGGGACAAGCAGTCTATGGCTACACCTTC. Its translation is CASSEGQAVYGYTF.

J is TRBJ1-2 and V is TRBV5-1; 10 bases match TRBD1. Germline V gene sequence: CDR1 SGHRS, CDR2 YFSETQ. V gave up 0 bases and J gave up 8 bases; unmatched junction bases: 7. The CDR3 sequence is 15 residues long. This chain's CDR3 is CASSLETGGAKGYTF. The CDR3 region has the DNA TGCGCCAGCAGCTTGGAGACAGGGGGCGCGAAGGGCTACACCTTC.

This clone was picked up a small number of times. The chain recombines TRBV2 with TRBJ1-6, with a weak D call TRBD1 (6 bases). The CDR3 is 12 amino acids. Trimming left V 8 bases short and J 7 bases short, with 9 bases between. Germline assignment: CDR1 SNHLY and CDR2 FYNNEI. The CDR3 region is CASSGDNSPLHF. The DNA of the CDR3 is TGTGCCAGCTCAGGGGACAATTCACCCCTCCACTTT.

This clone was observed a handful of times. This chain joins TRBV9 and TRBJ1-6, with TRBD1 matching 7 bases. Germline CDR1 is SGDLS and CDR2 is YYNGEE. V dropped 0 bases and J dropped 7; count of bases not matched to a gene: 4. The CDR3 has 15 residues. This chain's CDR3 is CASSVGGQRNSPLHF. The CDR3 coding sequence is TGTGCCAGCAGCGTAGGGGGACAGAGGAATTCACCCCTCCACTTT. Filled out from reference TRBV9 and TRBJ1-6, the complete variable domain reads DSGVTQTPKHLITATGQRVTLRCSPRSGDLSVYWYQQSLDQGLQFLIQYYNGEERAKGNILERFSAQQFPDLHSELNLSSLELGDSALYFCASSVGGQRNSPLHFGNGTRLTVT.

J is TRBJ2-1 and V is TRBV29-1; D is perhaps TRBD1 (6 bases). The CDR3 contains 14 residues. Deletions cut 6 bases from V and 0 bases from J, with 12 bases between. Germline assignment: CDR1 SQVTM and CDR2 ANQGSEA. CDR3 DNA sequence: TGCAGCGTCTATGACAGGAGCTCCTACAATGAGCAGTTCTTC. Translated: CSVYDRSSYNEQFF.

V is TRBV1 and J is TRBJ1-5. TRBV1 is a known pseudogene. The CDR3 sequence is 10 residues long. The CDR3 region is CRTHNQPQHF. CDR3 in DNA: TGCAGGACTCACAATCAGCCCCAGCATTTT.

The chain has TRBV7-6 and TRBJ1-1; 7 nucleotides align to TRBD1. CDR3 length: 12 residues. The V gene's germline CDR1 is SGHVS and CDR2 FNYEAQ. V dropped 5 bases and J dropped 7; count of bases not matched to a gene: 4. CDR3 nucleotide sequence: TGTGCCAGCAGCCAGACAGGGAATGAAGCTTTCTTT. It specifies CASSQTGNEAFF.

V usage is TRBV24-1 and J usage is TRBJ2-2, with a weak D call TRBD1 (5 bases). The germline V gene has CDR1 KGHDR and CDR2 SFDVKD. Trimming left V 0 bases short and J 5 bases short, with 15 bases between. The CDR3 sequence is 17 residues long. CDR3 sequence (DNA): TGTGCCACCAGTGATTTGCAAGGAAGGGGAAATACCGGGGAGCTGTTTTTT. Translating gives CATSDLQGRGNTGELFF.

This clone came up a few times. The gene calls are TRBV6-4 and TRBJ2-1, with D perhaps matching TRBD1 (6 bases). CDR1 and CDR2 (germline): MRHNA, SNTAGT. There are 12 residues in the CDR3. Trimming stripped 6 bases from V and 5 bases from J, with 8 bases between. The CDR3 sequence: CASRAGDNEQFF. CDR3 DNA sequence: TGTGCCAGCAGGGCAGGGGACAATGAGCAGTTCTTC.

V gene TRBV2 combines with J gene TRBJ1-6; 9 bases match TRBD1. Germline CDR1 and CDR2: SNHLY and FYNNEI. Losses at the gene ends were 6 bases for V and 7 bases for J; bases not matched to a gene: 7. The CDR3 runs 15 residues. The CDR3 spells CASRPTGGRNSPLHF. The CDR3 DNA is TGTGCCAGCAGACCGACAGGGGGTCGGAATTCACCCCTCCACTTT.

The chain carries TRBV28 and TRBJ2-7; the D gene is possibly TRBD2 (6 bases). Germline V gene sequence: CDR1 MDHEN, CDR2 SYDVKM. This CDR3 has 14 residues. Trimming removed 8 bases at V and 2 bases at J, with 16 bases between. CDR3 sequence reads: CASLGSRGTYEQYF. The CDR3 region has the DNA TGTGCCAGCCTGGGGTCGCGCGGGACCTACGAGCAGTACTTC.

The rearrangement links TRBV19 to TRBJ1-1; 9 nucleotides line up with TRBD1. The CDR3 is 16 amino acids. Germline V gene data show CDR1 as LNHDA and CDR2 as SQIVND (reference sequence). The V segment lost 3 bases and the J segment 3 bases; nucleotides outside the gene matches: 8. Here the CDR3 DNA reads TGTGCCAGTAGTATTGGTTTTGGGACAGGGTACACTGAAGCTTTCTTT. Translation: CASSIGFGTGYTEAFF.

This clone has a handful of counts. This chain uses TRBV14 with TRBJ2-7, with 8 bases matching TRBD2. This CDR3 contains 14 residues. CDR1 and CDR2 from the germline V gene are SGHDN and FVKESK. V lost 5 bases and J lost 3; bases outside the gene matches: 6. The CDR3 DNA is TGTGCCAGCAGCGCGGGACTAGGGGGCTACGAGCAGTACTTC. This gives the protein CASSAGLGGYEQYF.

The rearrangement joins TRBV19 to TRBJ2-7, with 11 bases identical to TRBD1. With V trimmed by 5 bases and J by 3 bases, 9 bases remained unmatched. CDR3 size: 16 residues. Germline V CDR1 and CDR2: LNHDA, SQIVND (reference sequence). CDR3 in DNA: TGTGCCAGTAGTTTCCTGCCGGGACAGGGGGACTACGAGCAGTACTTC. Translation gives CASSFLPGQGDYEQYF.

The chain links TRBV30 to TRBJ2-7; 8 bases agree with TRBD1. The CDR3 sequence is 13 residues long. V lost 2 bases and J lost 5; bases outside the gene matches: 5. Germline CDR1 GTSNPN, CDR2 SVGIG (reference sequence). In DNA, the CDR3 is TGTGCCTGGAGTTACGGACAGGGCGACGAGCAGTACTTC. Translating it yields CAWSYGQGDEQYF.

Comments on this clone: The junction and the germline gene differ at one end; a read error may be behind it. The CDR3 DNA sequence: TGTGCCAGCTCACGAACAGGGGAGGTGAGCTTC. This encodes CASSRTGEVSF. The chain employs TRBV18 and TRBJ1-2; TRBD1 matches at 7 bases. CDR1 and CDR2 (germline): KGHSH, LQKENI. The CDR3 length is 11 residues.

The chain is built from TRBV9 and TRBJ2-3, with D perhaps matching TRBD1 (6 bases). The CDR3 covers 15 residues. Between the trimmed V and J ends, which lost 0 bases and 6 bases, there was a span of 14 bases. The V gene's germline CDR1 is SGDLS and CDR2 YYNGEE. This chain's CDR3 is CASSVAIRTADTQYF. The CDR3 bases are TGTGCCAGCAGCGTAGCGATACGGACAGCGGATACGCAGTATTTT.

The chain links TRBV29-1 to TRBJ1-2, with TRBD1 matching over 12 bases. Germline V gives CDR1 SQVTM, CDR2 ANQGSEA. This CDR3 spans 13 amino acids. J gave up 5 bases and V 7 bases, and 5 bases lay outside the gene matches. The CDR3 reads CSAQGQGAYGYTF. The CDR3 DNA is TGCAGCGCCCAGGGACAGGGGGCTTATGGCTACACCTTC.

This sequence joins TRBV5-4 and TRBJ2-3; 9 bases are shared with TRBD1. The V gene's germline CDR1 is SGHNT and CDR2 YYREEE (reference sequence). The CDR3 runs to 15 residues. V lost 4 bases to trimming and J lost 3 bases; unmatched junction nucleotides: 6. As DNA, the CDR3 is TGTGCCAGCAGCCGACAGGGGGACCCAACAGATACGCAGTATTTT. It encodes CASSRQGDPTDTQYF.

The gene calls are TRBV29-1 and TRBJ2-1; maybe TRBD1 (6 bases). Germline CDR1 is SQVTM and CDR2 is ANQGSEA. There are 13 residues in the CDR3. Trimming removed 0 bases at V and 12 bases at J, with 15 bases between. CDR3 coding DNA: TGCAGCGTTGAAGAAACTGGGGGCCCCAGGCAGTTCTTC. Translated: CSVEETGGPRQFF.